This T cell receptor (beta chain) came from a study of cytomegalovirus exposure and HLA in healthy donors. Looked up from germline, CDR1 is GTSNPN and CDR2 is SVGIG (reference sequence). V was cut by 6 bases and J by 0 bases, with 10 bases left in between. This CDR3 contains 13 residues. With 60 Vbeta and 13 Jbeta primers, the PCR was carried out. Here immunoSEQ multiplex PCR was the method, and the copy in TCRdb shows in-frame clones only, minus some. This table has 170,000 or so clones, roughly 90% appearing once. General study findings and limits: Association of a missense DCLRE1C variant with TCR beta V- and J-gene trimming was reported in a later analysis.

Concerning this clone: Its cognate antigen is unknown.

This chain links TRBV30 with TRBJ2-3; D remains unclear. The receptor's source is a woman under 30 in good health and CMV-seronegative. The sample consisted of PBMCs. This CDR3 reads CACTQVSTDTQYF. The CDR3 DNA is TGTGCCTGCACCCAGGTGAGCACAGATACGCAGTATTTT.